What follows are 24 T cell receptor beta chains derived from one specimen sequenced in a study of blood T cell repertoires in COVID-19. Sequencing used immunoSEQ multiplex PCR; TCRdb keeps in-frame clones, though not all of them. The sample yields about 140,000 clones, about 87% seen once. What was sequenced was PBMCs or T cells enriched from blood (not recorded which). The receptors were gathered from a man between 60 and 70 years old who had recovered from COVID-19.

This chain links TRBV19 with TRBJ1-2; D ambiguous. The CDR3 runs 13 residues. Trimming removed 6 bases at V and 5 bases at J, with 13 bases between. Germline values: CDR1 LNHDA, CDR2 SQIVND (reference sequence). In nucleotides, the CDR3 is TGTGCCAGTAGGGGCAGTTCCCTATATGGCTACACCTTC. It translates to CASRGSSLYGYTF.

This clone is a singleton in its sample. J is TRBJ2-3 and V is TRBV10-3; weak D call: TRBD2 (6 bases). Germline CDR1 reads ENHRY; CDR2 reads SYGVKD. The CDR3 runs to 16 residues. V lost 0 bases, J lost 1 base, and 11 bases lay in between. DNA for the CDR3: TGTGCCATCAGTGAGTCGAAGTTAGCGGGCACAGATACGCAGTATTTT. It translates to CAISESKLAGTDTQYF.

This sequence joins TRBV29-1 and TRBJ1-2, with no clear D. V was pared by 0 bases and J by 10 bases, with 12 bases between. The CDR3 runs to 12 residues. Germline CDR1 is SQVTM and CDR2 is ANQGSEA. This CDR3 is CSVEDEGFDYTF. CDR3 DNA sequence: TGCAGCGTTGAAGACGAGGGCTTCGACTACACCTTC.

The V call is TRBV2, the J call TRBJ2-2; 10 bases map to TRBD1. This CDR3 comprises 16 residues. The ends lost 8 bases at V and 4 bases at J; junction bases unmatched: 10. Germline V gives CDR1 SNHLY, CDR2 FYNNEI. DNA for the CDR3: TGTGCCAGCGGTAGGGCCGGGACAGGGGCCACCGGGGAGCTGTTTTTT. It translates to CASGRAGTGATGELFF.

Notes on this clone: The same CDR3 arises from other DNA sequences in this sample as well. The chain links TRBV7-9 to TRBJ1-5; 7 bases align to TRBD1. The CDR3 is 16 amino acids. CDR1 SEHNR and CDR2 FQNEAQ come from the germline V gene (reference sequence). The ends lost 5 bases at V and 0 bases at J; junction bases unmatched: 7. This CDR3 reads CASSPGQPYSNQPQHF. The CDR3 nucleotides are TGTGCCAGCAGCCCGGGACAGCCGTATAGCAATCAGCCCCAGCATTTT.

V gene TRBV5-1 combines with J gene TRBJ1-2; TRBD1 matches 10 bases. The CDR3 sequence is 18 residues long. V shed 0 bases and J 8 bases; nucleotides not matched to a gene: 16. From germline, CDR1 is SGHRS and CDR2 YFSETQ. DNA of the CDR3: TGCGCCAGCAGCTTGGCTGGACAGGGGGGAGTCGCAGGGCGAGGCTACACCTTC. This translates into CASSLAGQGGVAGRGYTF.

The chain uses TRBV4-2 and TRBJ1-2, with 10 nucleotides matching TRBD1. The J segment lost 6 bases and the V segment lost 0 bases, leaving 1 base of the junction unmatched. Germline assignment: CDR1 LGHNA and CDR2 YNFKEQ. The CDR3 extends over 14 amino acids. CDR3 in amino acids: CASSQDDRGHGYTF. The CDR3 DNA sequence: TGTGCCAGCAGCCAAGACGACAGGGGGCATGGCTACACCTTC.

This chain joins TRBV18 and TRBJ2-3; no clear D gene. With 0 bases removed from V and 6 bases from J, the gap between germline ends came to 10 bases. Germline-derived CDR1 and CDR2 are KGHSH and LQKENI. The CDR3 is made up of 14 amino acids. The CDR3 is CASSPPESFDTQYF. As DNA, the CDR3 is TGTGCCAGCTCACCACCGGAGAGTTTTGATACGCAGTATTTT.

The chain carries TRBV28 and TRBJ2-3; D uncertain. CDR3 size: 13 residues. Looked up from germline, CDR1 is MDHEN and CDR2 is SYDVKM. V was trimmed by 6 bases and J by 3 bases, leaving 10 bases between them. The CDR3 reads CASRTLTTDTQYF. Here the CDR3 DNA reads TGTGCCAGCAGAACTCTCACGACAGATACGCAGTATTTT.

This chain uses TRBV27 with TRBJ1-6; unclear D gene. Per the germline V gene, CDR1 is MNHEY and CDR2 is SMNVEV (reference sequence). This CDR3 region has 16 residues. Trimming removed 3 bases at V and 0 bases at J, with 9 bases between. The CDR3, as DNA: TGTGCCAGCAGTTTCTCTCCGAGCTCCTATAATTCACCCCTCCACTTT. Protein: CASSFSPSSYNSPLHF.

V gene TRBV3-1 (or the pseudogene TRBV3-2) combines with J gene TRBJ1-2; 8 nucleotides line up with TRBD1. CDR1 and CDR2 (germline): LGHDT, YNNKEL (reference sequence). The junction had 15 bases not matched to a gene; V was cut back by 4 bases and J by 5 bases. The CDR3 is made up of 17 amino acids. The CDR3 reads CASSPPFYRGTPYGYTF. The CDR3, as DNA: TGTGCCAGCAGCCCCCCCTTCTACAGGGGGACGCCTTATGGCTACACCTTC.

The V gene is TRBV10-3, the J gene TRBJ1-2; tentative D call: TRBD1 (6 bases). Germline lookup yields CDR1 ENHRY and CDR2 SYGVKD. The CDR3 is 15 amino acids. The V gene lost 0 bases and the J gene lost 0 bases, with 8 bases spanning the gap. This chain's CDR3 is CAISESRGTNYGYTF. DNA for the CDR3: TGTGCCATCAGTGAGTCGAGGGGGACTAACTATGGCTACACCTTC.

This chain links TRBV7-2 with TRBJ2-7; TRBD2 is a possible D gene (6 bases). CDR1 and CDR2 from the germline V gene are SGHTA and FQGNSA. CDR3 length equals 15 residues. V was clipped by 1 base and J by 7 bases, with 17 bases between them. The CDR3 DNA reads TGTGCCAGCAGCTTAGGCGGGACGCGTAAAGGGGAGCAGTACTTC. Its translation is CASSLGGTRKGEQYF.

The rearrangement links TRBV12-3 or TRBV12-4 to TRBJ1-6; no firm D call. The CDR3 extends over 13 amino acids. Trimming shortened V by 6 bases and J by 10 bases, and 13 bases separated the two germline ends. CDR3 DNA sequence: TGTGCCAGCAGCCCCCGGGAGGGCTCACCCCTCCACTTT. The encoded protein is CASSPREGSPLHF.

The CDR3 loop is CASSLGLAGYNEQFF. The CDR3 DNA reads TGTGCCAGCAGTTTAGGACTAGCGGGGTACAATGAGCAGTTCTTC. This chain joins TRBV27 and TRBJ2-1; 12 bases align to TRBD2. With V trimmed by 2 bases and J by 4 bases, 0 bases remained unmatched. Looked up from germline, CDR1 is MNHEY and CDR2 is SMNVEV (reference sequence). This CDR3 contains 15 residues.

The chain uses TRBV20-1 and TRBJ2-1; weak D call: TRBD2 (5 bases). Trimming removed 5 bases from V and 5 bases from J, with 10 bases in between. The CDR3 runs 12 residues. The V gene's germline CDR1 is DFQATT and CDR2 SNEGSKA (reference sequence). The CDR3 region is CSAREGHNEQFF. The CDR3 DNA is TGCAGTGCTCGTGAGGGCCACAATGAGCAGTTCTTC.

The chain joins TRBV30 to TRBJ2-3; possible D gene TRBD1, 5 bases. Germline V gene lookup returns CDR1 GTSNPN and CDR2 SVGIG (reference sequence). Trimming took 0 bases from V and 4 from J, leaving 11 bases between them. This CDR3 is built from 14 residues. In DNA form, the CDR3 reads TGTGCCTGGAGTGTAATACAGGTAGCAGATACGCAGTATTTT. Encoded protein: CAWSVIQVADTQYF.

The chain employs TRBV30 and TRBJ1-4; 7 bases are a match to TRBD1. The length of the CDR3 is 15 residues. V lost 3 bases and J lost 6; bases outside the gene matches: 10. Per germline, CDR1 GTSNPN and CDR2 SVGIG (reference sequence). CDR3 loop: CAWSQGVLADEKLFF. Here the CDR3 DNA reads TGTGCCTGGAGCCAGGGGGTGTTGGCGGATGAAAAACTGTTTTTT.

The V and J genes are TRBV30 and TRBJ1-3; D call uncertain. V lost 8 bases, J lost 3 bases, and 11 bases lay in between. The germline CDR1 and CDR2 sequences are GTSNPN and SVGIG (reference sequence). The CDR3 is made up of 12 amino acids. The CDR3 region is CARSENGNTIYF. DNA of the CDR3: TGTGCCCGCTCTGAGAATGGAAACACCATATATTTT. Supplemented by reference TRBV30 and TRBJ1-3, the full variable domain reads SQTIHQWPATLVQPVGSPLSLECTVEGTSNPNLYWYRQAAGRGLQLLFYSVGIGQISSEVPQNLSASRPQDRQFILSSKKLLLSDSGFYLCARSENGNTIYFGEGSWLTVV.

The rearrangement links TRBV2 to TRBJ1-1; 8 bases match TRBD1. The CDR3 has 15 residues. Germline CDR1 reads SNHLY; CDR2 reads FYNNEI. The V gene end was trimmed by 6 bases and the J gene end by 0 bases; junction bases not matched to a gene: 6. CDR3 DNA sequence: TGTGCCAGCAGGAAAGAACAGGGGGTGAACACTGAAGCTTTCTTT. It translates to CASRKEQGVNTEAFF.

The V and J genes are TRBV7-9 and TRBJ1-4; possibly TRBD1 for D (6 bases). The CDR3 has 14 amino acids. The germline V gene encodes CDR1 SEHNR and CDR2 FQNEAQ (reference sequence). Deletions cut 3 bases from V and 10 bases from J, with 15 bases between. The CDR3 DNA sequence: TGTGCCAGCAGCTTCGTCCCGGGACAAGGAAAACTGTTTTTT. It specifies CASSFVPGQGKLFF.

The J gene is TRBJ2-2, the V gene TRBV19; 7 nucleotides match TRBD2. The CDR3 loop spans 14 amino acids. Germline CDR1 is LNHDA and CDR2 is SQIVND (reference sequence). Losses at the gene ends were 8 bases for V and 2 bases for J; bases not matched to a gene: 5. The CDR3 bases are TGTGCCAGTCTTCTAGCGGTTAACACCGGGGAGCTGTTTTTT. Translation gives CASLLAVNTGELFF.

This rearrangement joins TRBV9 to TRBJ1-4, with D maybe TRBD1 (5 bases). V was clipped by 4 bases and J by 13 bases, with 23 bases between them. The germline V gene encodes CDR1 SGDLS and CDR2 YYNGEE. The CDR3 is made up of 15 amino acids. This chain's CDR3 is CASSRHFDQTEVLFF. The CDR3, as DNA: TGTGCCAGCAGCCGACACTTTGACCAGACAGAAGTACTGTTTTTT. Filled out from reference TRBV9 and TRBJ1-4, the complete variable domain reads DSGVTQTPKHLITATGQRVTLRCSPRSGDLSVYWYQQSLDQGLQFLIQYYNGEERAKGNILERFSAQQFPDLHSELNLSSLELGDSALYFCASSRHFDQTEVLFFGSGTQLSVL.

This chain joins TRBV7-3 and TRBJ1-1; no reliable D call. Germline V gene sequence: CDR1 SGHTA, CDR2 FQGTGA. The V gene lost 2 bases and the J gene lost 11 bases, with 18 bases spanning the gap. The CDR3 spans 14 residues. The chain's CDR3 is CASSLSKGSGGAFF. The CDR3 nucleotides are TGTGCCAGCAGCTTATCGAAAGGATCGGGAGGGGCTTTCTTT.